Sequencing of this TCR beta chain was carried out in a study of blood T cell repertoires in COVID-19. Across the whole study: Samples taken during acute and convalescent COVID-19 were collected in the United States, Italy and Spain. T cells, B-cell-depleted T cells, or PBMCs provided the cDNA or gDNA that served as material.

The authors' processing: The authors estimated nucleated cell counts from reference gene primer amplification. This table comes from immunoSEQ multiplex PCR, and its TCRdb copy is limited to in-frame clones, with some not included. V and J calls and clone size are given by that table; D and trimming were obtained from the DNA. The data contain approximately 340,000 clones, roughly 89% of them singletons. Trimming at V came to 0 bases and at J to 1 base, leaving 6 bases not matched to a gene. The length of the CDR3 is 18 residues. Germline values: CDR1 SGHDN, CDR2 FVKESK. The rearrangement joins TRBV14 to TRBJ2-1; TRBD2 matches at 10 bases. Material: peripheral blood. This sequence was found in a man under 40 with COVID-19, enrolled during active disease. This CDR3 is CASSQDAEAGGSYNEQFF. CDR3 in DNA: TGTGCCAGCAGCCAAGATGCCGAAGCGGGAGGGTCCTACAATGAGCAGTTCTTC.